Below are 20 T cell receptor beta chains sequenced from a single sample in a study of OX40 agonist ivuxolimab in advanced cancers. Produced via immunoSEQ multiplex PCR; TCRdb's table is partial and in-frame only. The sample has about 14,000 clones, about four fifths seen once. The sample here was CD4+ or CD8+ T cells sorted from blood, taken in a trial of the OX40 agonist ivuxolimab. The receptors derive from an adult with an advanced solid tumor such as melanoma, head and neck, liver or kidney cancer.

The gene calls are TRBV7-3 and TRBJ2-3; 9 nucleotides agree with TRBD2. The CDR3 sequence is 15 residues long. With V trimmed by 1 base and J by 5 bases, 4 bases remained unmatched. Germline V gives CDR1 SGHTA, CDR2 FQGTGA. The CDR3 reads CASSLSGGALDTQYF. The CDR3 DNA follows: TGTGCCAGCAGCTTAAGCGGGGGGGCCTTAGATACGCAGTATTTT.

The CDR3 DNA follows: TGTGCCAGCAAATTACAGGGGGAGATGGGTTACACTGAAGCTTTCTTT. Translating gives CASKLQGEMGYTEAFF. The V call is TRBV19, the J call TRBJ1-1; 8 nucleotides align to TRBD1. Germline V CDR1 and CDR2: LNHDA, SQIVND (reference sequence). This CDR3 is built from 16 residues. Trimming took 9 bases from V and 3 from J; bases not matched to a gene: 15.

The V gene is TRBV9, the J gene TRBJ2-3; D might be TRBD2 (6 bases). Looked up from germline, CDR1 is SGDLS and CDR2 is YYNGEE. The CDR3 consists of 19 residues. Trimming left V 3 bases short and J 3 bases short, with 26 bases between. The CDR3 is CASSDPKVVRDGRTDTQYF. For the CDR3, the DNA is TGTGCCAGCAGCGACCCGAAGGTAGTGCGGGATGGGCGGACAGATACGCAGTATTTT.

The rearrangement links TRBV30 to TRBJ1-5; 8 bases are a match to TRBD1. The CDR3 extends over 14 amino acids. V gave up 1 base and J gave up 2 bases; unmatched junction bases: 1. Germline V gene sequence: CDR1 GTSNPN, CDR2 SVGIG (reference sequence). CDR3 coding DNA: TGTGCCTGGAGTGCGACAGGGGGCAATCAGCCCCAGCATTTT. Amino acid sequence: CAWSATGGNQPQHF.

J is TRBJ1-2 and V is TRBV27; 9 nucleotides line up with TRBD1. CDR3 length: 16 amino acids. The ends lost 1 base at V and 4 bases at J; junction bases unmatched: 7. CDR1 is MNHEY and CDR2 is SMNVEV in the germline V gene (reference sequence). The CDR3 is CASSLWGQGPPYGYTF. For the CDR3, the DNA is TGTGCCAGCAGTTTATGGGGACAGGGACCCCCCTATGGCTACACCTTC.

A single count supports this clone. The J gene is TRBJ2-2, the V gene TRBV29-1; 9 nucleotides agree with TRBD1. Germline assignment: CDR1 SQVTM and CDR2 ANQGSEA. The junction had 8 bases not matched to a gene; V was cut back by 1 base and J by 5 bases. The CDR3 is 16 amino acids. The chain's CDR3 is CSVEVATGGKTGELFF. CDR3 coding DNA: TGCAGCGTTGAAGTTGCGACAGGGGGGAAGACCGGGGAGCTGTTTTTT.

J is TRBJ2-7 and V is TRBV23-1; TRBD2 matches 9 bases. TRBV23-1 has ORF status, its function being uncertain. The CDR3 consists of 16 residues. With 0 bases clipped from V and 4 bases from J, the junction kept 7 bases outside the gene matches. CDR3: CASSQSRREGRYEQYF. DNA for the CDR3: TGCGCCAGCAGTCAATCCCGGCGGGAGGGGAGGTACGAGCAGTACTTC.

The chain joins TRBV27 to TRBJ2-7, with 7 positions matching TRBD1. V lost 6 bases to trimming and J lost 2 bases; unmatched junction nucleotides: 7. The V gene's germline CDR1 is MNHEY and CDR2 SMNVEV (reference sequence). The CDR3 loop spans 14 amino acids. The CDR3 sequence is CASRQGQGAYEQYF. In nucleotides, the CDR3 is TGTGCCAGCAGACAGGGTCAGGGGGCCTACGAGCAGTACTTC.

This clone was detected only once. V and J are TRBV11-3 and TRBJ2-7; D is uncertain. Germline values: CDR1 SGHNT, CDR2 YENEEA. The CDR3 spans 13 residues. Trimming shortened V by 0 bases and J by 5 bases, and 8 bases separated the two germline ends. CDR3 coding DNA: TGTGCCAGCAGCTTAGATCCCTATCACGAGCAGTACTTC. It specifies CASSLDPYHEQYF.

The chain combines TRBV10-2 with TRBJ2-6; 9 nucleotides match TRBD1. V shed 0 bases and J 2 bases; nucleotides not matched to a gene: 8. Germline loops: CDR1 WSHSY, CDR2 SAAADI. This CDR3 comprises 19 residues. The CDR3 DNA sequence: TGCGCCAGCAGTGAGTCGATGGGGACAGGGCACGCTGGGGCCAACGTCCTGACTTTC. It translates to CASSESMGTGHAGANVLTF.

V and J are TRBV2 and TRBJ1-5; the match to TRBD1 covers 7 bases. Germline V CDR1 and CDR2: SNHLY, FYNNEI. The CDR3 contains 14 residues. V was pared by 6 bases and J by 7 bases, with 9 bases of the junction left unmatched. CDR3 in DNA: TGTGCCAGCAGCACAGGGGCCTCAGGGCAGCCCCAGCATTTT. Its protein is CASSTGASGQPQHF.

The V gene is TRBV11-2, the J gene TRBJ1-5; D remains unclear. Trimming removed 0 bases at V and 7 bases at J, with 10 bases between. CDR3 length: 14 residues. Looked up from germline, CDR1 is SGHAT and CDR2 is FQNNGV. The CDR3 nucleotides are TGTGCCAGCAGCTTAGAGGGAAGACGGCAGCCCCAGCATTTT. Encoded protein: CASSLEGRRQPQHF.

V gene TRBV7-3 combines with J gene TRBJ2-3, with D possibly TRBD2 on 5 matching bases. Looked up from germline, CDR1 is SGHTA and CDR2 is FQGTGA. V lost 6 bases and J 2 bases, leaving 12 bases between the germline ends. This CDR3 is built from 14 residues. The CDR3 protein is CASSPSGNTDTQYF. DNA of the CDR3: TGTGCCAGCAGTCCATCGGGGAACACAGATACGCAGTATTTT.

V usage is TRBV7-9 and J usage is TRBJ1-2; 9 nucleotides align to TRBD1. Germline V gives CDR1 SEHNR, CDR2 FQNEAQ (reference sequence). The length of the CDR3 is 13 residues. After removal of 3 bases from V and 10 bases from J, the junction contained 6 bases not matched to a gene. The CDR3 sequence is CASSLLQGADYTF. In DNA form, the CDR3 reads TGTGCCAGCAGCTTGTTACAGGGGGCTGACTACACCTTC.

This clone was picked up a small number of times. The chain is built from TRBV6-4 and TRBJ2-3, with TRBD1 matching over 11 bases. The ends lost 0 bases at V and 4 bases at J; junction bases unmatched: 0. Germline V gene data show CDR1 as MRHNA and CDR2 as SNTAGT. CDR3 length: 15 amino acids. CDR3 DNA: TGTGCCAGCAGTGACTCGGGACAGGGGGCAGATACGCAGTATTTT. Its translation: CASSDSGQGADTQYF.

This clone was recorded only once. The V call is TRBV11-2, the J call TRBJ2-5; no clear D gene. Germline V gene lookup returns CDR1 SGHAT and CDR2 FQNNGV. Trimming pared 3 bases from V and 5 bases from J, leaving 16 bases between. CDR3 size: 15 residues. In nucleotides, the CDR3 is TGTGCCAGCAGCTTGATTGGCGGTATGGGGGAGACCCAGTACTTC. Protein product: CASSLIGGMGETQYF.

The V and J genes are TRBV27 and TRBJ1-6, with 8 positions matching TRBD1. CDR1 and CDR2 (germline): MNHEY, SMNVEV (reference sequence). The CDR3 covers 16 residues. V dropped 6 bases and J dropped 7; count of bases not matched to a gene: 11. The CDR3 here is CASRQRTGTGNSPLHF. CDR3 coding DNA: TGTGCCAGCAGGCAGAGGACAGGGACAGGAAATTCACCCCTCCACTTT.

Only a few counts were recorded for this clone. The CDR3 sequence: CASSQERQTMNTEAFF. The CDR3 nucleotides read TGCGCCAGCAGCCAAGAGAGACAGACAATGAACACTGAAGCTTTCTTT. The chain couples TRBV4-1 to TRBJ1-1, with D possibly matching TRBD1 (5 bases). The CDR3 loop spans 16 amino acids. V lost 0 bases, J lost 0 bases, and 11 bases lay in between. Germline V gene lookup returns CDR1 MGHRA and CDR2 YSYEKL.

The chain links TRBV14 to TRBJ2-7, with a weak D call TRBD2 (6 bases). Looked up from germline, CDR1 is SGHDN and CDR2 is FVKESK. CDR3 size: 16 residues. The germline V and J ends were trimmed by 4 bases and 3 bases, with 19 bases remaining between them. CDR3 sequence (DNA): TGTGCCAGCAGCCCCAGCCTAGCGACCCTGGACTACGAGCAGTACTTC. This sequence encodes CASSPSLATLDYEQYF.

V usage is TRBV6-5 and J usage is TRBJ1-1; D gene uncertain. The CDR3 has 12 amino acids. From germline, CDR1 is MNHEY and CDR2 SVGAGI. V shed 5 bases and J shed 8 bases, with 12 bases lying between them. CDR3 residues: CASSPGLNEAFF. CDR3 coding DNA: TGTGCCAGCAGTCCCGGACTGAACGAAGCTTTCTTT.